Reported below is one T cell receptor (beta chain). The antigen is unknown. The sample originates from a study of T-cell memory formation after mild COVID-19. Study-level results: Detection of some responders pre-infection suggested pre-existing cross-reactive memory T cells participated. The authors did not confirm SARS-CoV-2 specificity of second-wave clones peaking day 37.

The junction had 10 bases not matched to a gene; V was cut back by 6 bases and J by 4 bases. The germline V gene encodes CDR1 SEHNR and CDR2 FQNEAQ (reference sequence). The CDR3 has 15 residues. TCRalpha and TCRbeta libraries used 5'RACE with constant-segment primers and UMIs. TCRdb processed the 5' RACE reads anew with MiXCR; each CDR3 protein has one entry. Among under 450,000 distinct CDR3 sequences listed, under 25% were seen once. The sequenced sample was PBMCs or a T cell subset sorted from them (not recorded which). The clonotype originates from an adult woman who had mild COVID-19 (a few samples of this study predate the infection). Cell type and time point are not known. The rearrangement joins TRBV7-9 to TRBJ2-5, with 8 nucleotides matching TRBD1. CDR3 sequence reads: CASRRPGQDLETQYF. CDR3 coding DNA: TGTGCCAGCAGGAGACCGGGACAGGACCTAGAGACCCAGTACTTC.